The present T cell receptor beta chain was sequenced within a study of T cell clones after liver transplantation. Study-level background: Three of the eight recipients were HCV-positive; the rest had non-autoimmune, non-viral transplant indications. Blood was drawn pre-transplant, before withdrawal, and after full or failed withdrawal. General study findings and limits: Post-transplant, graft-donor-reactive CD4 TCRbeta sequences in blood dropped significantly in most of the 8 subjects. Graft donor-reactive T cells may have migrated into the graft rather than being deleted.

About this clone: Its antigen is not identified.

Profiled with immunoSEQ multiplex PCR; TCRdb holds only in-frame clones, not every one. This table holds over 100,000 clones, approximately 78% found once. The CDR3 has 15 amino acids. V was trimmed by 0 bases and J by 0 bases, leaving 9 bases between them. Germline CDR1 and CDR2: SGHRS and YFSETQ. The sample consisted of CD4+ T cells from blood, taken before liver transplant. The receptor's source is a human donor who received a liver transplant. J is TRBJ1-2 and V is TRBV5-1, with D unclear. The CDR3 spells CASSLGTDSNYGYTF. DNA of the CDR3: TGCGCCAGCAGCTTGGGTACAGATTCTAACTATGGCTACACCTTC. Full variable domain (missing parts from reference TRBV5-1 and TRBJ1-2): KAGVTQTPRYLIKTRGQQVTLSCSPISGHRSVSWYQQTPGQGLQFLFEYFSETQRNKGNFPGRFSGRQFSNSRSEMNVSTLELGDSALYLCASSLGTDSNYGYTFGSGTRLTVV.